This T cell receptor beta chain was captured by sequencing in a study of blood T cell repertoires in COVID-19. Sequencing used immunoSEQ multiplex PCR; TCRdb keeps in-frame clones, though not all of them. The sample lists 470,000 or so clones; roughly 91% were seen once. This clone was detected ten times or more. This CDR3 region has 13 residues. Germline V lookup: CDR1 GTSNPN, CDR2 SVGIG (reference sequence). V gave up 5 bases and J gave up 6 bases, with 11 bases separating them. Sequencing was performed on peripheral blood. The receptor comes from a woman younger than 45 with acute or convalescent COVID-19. This chain links TRBV30 with TRBJ1-6; maybe TRBD1 (5 bases). Here the CDR3 reads CAWAVQGNSPLHF. DNA for the CDR3: TGTGCCTGGGCCGTTCAGGGTAATTCACCCCTCCACTTT.